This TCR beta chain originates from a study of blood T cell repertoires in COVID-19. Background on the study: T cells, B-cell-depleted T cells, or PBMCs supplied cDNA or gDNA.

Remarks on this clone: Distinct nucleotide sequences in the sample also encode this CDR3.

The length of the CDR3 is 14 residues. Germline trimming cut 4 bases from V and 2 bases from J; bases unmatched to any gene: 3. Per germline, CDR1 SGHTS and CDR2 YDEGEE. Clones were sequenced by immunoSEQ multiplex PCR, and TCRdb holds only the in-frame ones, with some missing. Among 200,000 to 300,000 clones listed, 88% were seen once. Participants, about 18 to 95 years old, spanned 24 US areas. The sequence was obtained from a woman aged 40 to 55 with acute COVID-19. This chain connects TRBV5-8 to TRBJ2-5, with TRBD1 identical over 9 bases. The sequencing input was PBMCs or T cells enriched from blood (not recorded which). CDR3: CASSPGQGQETQYF. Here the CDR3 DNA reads TGTGCCAGCAGCCCGGGACAGGGACAAGAGACCCAGTACTTC.